Listed below are T cell receptor beta chains from one sample, sequenced in a study of metastatic and nonmetastatic thyroid tumors. TCRdb re-called clones via MiXCR from the PCR reads. The data hold approximately 84,000 clones, with about 16% observed a single time. Sequenced input: blood. The receptors shown here come from a female donor with papillary thyroid cancer or a benign thyroid nodule (not recorded which). Some clones in this sample may be carry-over from other donors' samples. Both conserved end residues are part of each CDR3. D genes are given only for firm matches. Clone sizes are given selectively: once, few, many, or a class where the clone is expanded.

cdr3_aa,cdr3_nt,j_call,v_call,d_call,clone_size
CASSQGTEAFF,TGTGCCAGTTCACAGGGTACTGAAGCTTTCTTT,TRBJ1-1,TRBV6-1,NA,many
CASSPGSGEDQPQHF,TGCGCCAGCAGCCCCGGATCGGGGGAGGATCAGCCCCAGCATTTT,TRBJ1-5,TRBV5-1,NA,many
CSSRVPVSYEQYF,TGCAGTTCTAGAGTTCCTGTTTCCTACGAGCAGTACTTC,TRBJ2-7,TRBV20-1,NA,NA
CASSLVVLAGGTDTQYF,TGCGCCAGCAGCTTGGTGGTATTAGCGGGGGGCACAGATACGCAGTATTTT,TRBJ2-3,TRBV5-1,TRBD2,NA
CASSLQGGGQPQHF,TGCGCCAGCAGCCTTCAAGGGGGCGGGCAGCCCCAGCATTTT,TRBJ1-5,TRBV5-1,TRBD1,many
CASSLFGEGTEAFF,TGTGCCAGCAGTTTATTTGGGGAAGGGACTGAAGCTTTCTTT,TRBJ1-1,TRBV28,NA,many
CASSLLGNEKLFF,TGTGCCAGCAGCTTACTTGGGAATGAAAAACTGTTTTTT,TRBJ1-4,TRBV7-2,NA,many
CSASPQSNTEAFF,TGCAGTGCTAGCCCCCAGTCGAACACTGAAGCTTTCTTT,TRBJ1-1,TRBV20-1,NA,many
CASSPGPRDRRYEQYF,TGTGCCAGCTCACCGGGACCCCGGGACAGGCGCTACGAGCAGTACTTC,TRBJ2-7,TRBV18,TRBD1,many
CASSAKTEQIYEQYF,TGTGCCAGCAGCGCCAAGACTGAACAGATCTACGAGCAGTACTTC,TRBJ2-7,TRBV2,NA,many
CASSSSAVNEKFF,TGTGCCAGCAGTTCGTCAGCCGTCAATGAGAAGTTCTTC,TRBJ2-1,TRBV27,NA,NA
CASSENRDHEQYF,TGCGCCAGCAGCGAGAACAGGGACCACGAGCAGTACTTC,TRBJ2-7,TRBV10-2,NA,many
CASSLASGGSTGELFF,TGTGCCAGCAGCCTAGCTAGCGGGGGTTCCACCGGGGAGCTGTTTTTT,TRBJ2-2,TRBV7-8,TRBD2,many
CASRLTGERVAEAFF,TGTGCCAGCAGACTAACAGGGGAGAGGGTAGCTGAAGCTTTCTTT,TRBJ1-1,TRBV2,TRBD1,NA
CSATLEYRDQETQYF,TGCAGTGCTACCCTAGAATACAGGGATCAAGAGACCCAGTACTTC,TRBJ2-5,TRBV20-1,NA,many
CASSISGDTQYF,TGTGCCAGTAGTATTAGTGGAGATACGCAGTATTTT,TRBJ2-3,TRBV19,NA,many
CASSLARSGGAYNEQFF,TGTGCCAGCAGCTTGGCTCGTAGCGGGGGAGCCTACAATGAGCAGTTCTTC,TRBJ2-1,TRBV7-2,TRBD2,many
CASSSRPRTGGVTDTQYF,TGTGCCAGCAGCTCCCGGCCCCGCACGGGGGGGGTCACAGATACGCAGTATTTT,TRBJ2-3,TRBV11-2,TRBD2,many
CASSLGGYQPQHF,TGTGCCAGCAGCCTAGGCGGCTATCAGCCCCAGCATTTT,TRBJ1-5,TRBV5-4,NA,few
CASLGTADRETQYF,TGCGCCAGTCTTGGGACAGCCGACCGGGAGACCCAGTACTTC,TRBJ2-5,TRBV10-1,TRBD1,many
CASSANRVEQFF,TGTGCCAGCAGCGCGAACAGGGTTGAGCAGTTCTTC,TRBJ2-1,TRBV9,NA,many
CASSFDRDTGELFF,TGTGCCAGCAGCTTCGACAGAGACACCGGGGAGCTGTTTTTT,TRBJ2-2,TRBV7-3,NA,many
CASSGSCYEQYF,TGTGCCAGTAGTGGCAGCTGCTACGAGCAGTACTTC,TRBJ2-7,TRBV19,NA,NA
CASSVNSGDETQYF,TGTGCCAGCAGCGTGAATAGCGGGGACGAGACCCAGTACTTC,TRBJ2-5,TRBV9,TRBD2,few
CASSSRPTSADTQYF,TGTGCCAGCAGCTCCCGCCCGACTAGCGCTGATACGCAGTATTTT,TRBJ2-3,TRBV11-2,TRBD2,NA
CASKAGPPYTEAFF,TGCGCCAGCAAAGCAGGGCCCCCGTACACTGAAGCTTTCTTT,TRBJ1-1,TRBV10-2,NA,many